Below are 16 T cell receptor beta chains sequenced from a single sample in a study of T cells in Graves' hyperthyroidism and ophthalmopathy. Amplification yielded TCR beta CDR3 regions, with RNA transcripts as the source. During a first-round RT-PCR of the TCR CDR3, the HTBI primer set was used. TCRdb processed the multiplex PCR reads anew with MiXCR; each CDR3 protein has one entry. The sample lists about 400,000 distinct CDR3 sequences; roughly 15% were seen once. Input material: blood. Receptors were obtained from a young man with Graves' ophthalmopathy.

This clonotype was counted a few times. V usage is TRBV19 and J usage is TRBJ2-1; 9 nucleotides align to TRBD2. The V and J ends lost 1 base and 2 bases, in that order; junction bases with no gene match: 0. Germline V lookup: CDR1 LNHDA, CDR2 SQIVND (reference sequence). CDR3 length equals 15 residues. The CDR3 reads CASSIGGGAYNEQFF. In DNA, the CDR3 is TGTGCCAGTAGTATAGGCGGGGGGGCCTACAATGAGCAGTTCTTC.

Concerning this clonotype: The junction departs from germline at one end; a sequencing error may be responsible. The V gene is TRBV7-9, the J gene TRBJ1-2; D gene unclear. Germline CDR1 SEHNR, CDR2 FQNEAQ (reference sequence). The CDR3 runs 16 residues. DNA for the CDR3: TGTGCCAGCAGCAGCACTCCCCAGGTGGAGAACTGTGGCTACACCTTC. This gives the protein CASSSTPQVENCGYTF.

The chain joins TRBV19 to TRBJ2-3; D gene ambiguous. Trimming pared 4 bases from V and 1 base from J, leaving 6 bases between. This CDR3 comprises 13 residues. CDR1 is LNHDA and CDR2 is SQIVND in the germline V gene (reference sequence). CDR3 in DNA: TGTGCCAGTAGTACCCTTGGCACAGATACGCAGTATTTT. Translation: CASSTLGTDTQYF.

This clonotype was detected many times. The rearrangement links TRBV6-2 or TRBV6-3 to TRBJ2-5; D perhaps matches TRBD1 (5 bases). V was cut by 0 bases and J by 1 base, with 9 bases left in between. The CDR3 covers 15 residues. In germline, CDR1 is MNHEY, CDR2 SVGEGT. The CDR3 loop reads CASSYSYRRQETQYF. The CDR3 nucleotides read TGTGCCAGCAGTTACTCCTACAGGCGCCAAGAGACCCAGTACTTC.

A remark on this clonotype: A read error is possible here, since a much larger clone lies one base away. The chain is built from TRBV7-9 and TRBJ1-5; 8 bases fit TRBD1. Germline loops: CDR1 SEHNR, CDR2 FQNEAQ (reference sequence). There are 14 residues in the CDR3. Losses at the gene ends were 5 bases for V and 1 base for J; bases not matched to a gene: 1. The CDR3 DNA sequence: TGTGCCAGCAGCGGGGACAGGAGCAATCAGCCCCAGCATTTT. It codes for CASSGDRSNQPQHF. Combining the CDR3 with reference TRBV7-9 and TRBJ1-5 gives the whole variable domain DTGVSQNPRHKITKRGQNVTFRCDPISEHNRLYWYRQTLGQGPEFLTYFQNEAQLEKSRLLSDRFSAERPKGSFSTLEIQRTEQGDSAMYLCASSGDRSNQPQHFGDGTRLSIL.

There are many counts of this clonotype. The CDR3 DNA reads as TGTGCCAGCAGCGCCCGGACAGGGGCGGTAGATACGCAGTATTTT. Its protein product is CASSARTGAVDTQYF. V and J are TRBV14 and TRBJ2-3, with 9 bases matching TRBD1. The CDR3 is 15 residues long. Germline loops: CDR1 SGHDN, CDR2 FVKESK. Unmatched junction bases numbered 8, after V lost 5 bases and J lost 5 bases.

This clonotype was observed many times. This chain connects TRBV12-3 or TRBV12-4 to TRBJ2-5; D is undetermined. There are 15 residues in the CDR3. Trimming shortened V by 6 bases and J by 0 bases, and 14 bases separated the two germline ends. CDR3 sequence: CASSSVDGYQETQYF. The CDR3 DNA reads as TGTGCCAGCAGCTCCGTCGACGGCTACCAAGAGACCCAGTACTTC.

The gene calls are TRBV18 and TRBJ2-3; D is unclear. The CDR3 is 18 residues long. Germline values: CDR1 KGHSH, CDR2 LQKENI. The ends were cut back, 3 bases at V and 5 bases at J, with 24 bases in the middle. The CDR3: CASSPFPALHGSQDTQYF. DNA of the CDR3: TGTGCCAGCTCACCGTTTCCAGCACTCCACGGGTCACAAGATACGCAGTATTTT.

The sample holds a few counts of this clonotype. This chain connects TRBV29-1 to TRBJ2-1, with D tentatively TRBD1 or TRBD2 (5 bases each). The germline V gene has CDR1 SQVTM and CDR2 ANQGSEA. V was cut by 4 bases and J by 4 bases, with 14 bases left in between. The CDR3 extends over 14 amino acids. CDR3 residues: CSVGEGRTYNEQFF. As DNA, the CDR3 is TGCAGCGTTGGTGAGGGACGTACATACAATGAGCAGTTCTTC.

V is TRBV9 and J is TRBJ1-2; 7 bases match TRBD1. CDR3 length: 15 amino acids. The junction had 6 bases not matched to a gene; V was cut back by 0 bases and J by 4 bases. CDR1 is SGDLS and CDR2 is YYNGEE in the germline V gene. The CDR3 sequence: CASSVEGGQPYGYTF. The DNA for the CDR3 is TGTGCCAGCAGCGTAGAGGGGGGACAGCCCTATGGCTACACCTTC.

The chain has TRBV19 and TRBJ1-5; 10 bases are shared with TRBD1. In germline, CDR1 is LNHDA, CDR2 SQIVND (reference sequence). The CDR3 loop spans 15 amino acids. V shed 5 bases, J shed 4 bases, and the junction held 5 bases outside the gene matches. The CDR3 DNA sequence: TGTGCCAGTAGTTCCCCGGGACAGGGGAATCAGCCCCAGCATTTT. Residues: CASSSPGQGNQPQHF.

The rearrangement joins TRBV7-9 to TRBJ2-7; possible D gene TRBD2, 5 bases. The CDR3 covers 14 residues. Trimming left V 5 bases short and J 3 bases short, with 14 bases between. The germline V gene encodes CDR1 SEHNR and CDR2 FQNEAQ (reference sequence). The CDR3 sequence is CASSAGSLDYEQYF. The CDR3 DNA follows: TGTGCCAGCAGCGCTGGGAGTTTGGACTACGAGCAGTACTTC.

This clonotype was counted at least ten times. CDR3 nucleotide sequence: TGTGCCAGCAGTTTTCACCAGGGGAGGTTTAGGGCTTTCTTT. This sequence encodes CASSFHQGRFRAFF. The V and J genes are TRBV12-3 or TRBV12-4 and TRBJ1-1; weak D call: TRBD1 (6 bases). The CDR3 length is 14 residues. Trimming stripped 3 bases from V and 11 bases from J, with 19 bases between.

Remarks on this clonotype: Just one base apart from a much larger clone, this may be a read error. The rearrangement joins TRBV12-3 or TRBV12-4 to TRBJ1-4; 8 nucleotides agree with TRBD1. The CDR3 loop spans 14 amino acids. Trimming cost V 6 bases and J 12 bases; bases outside gene matches: 12. The CDR3 here is CASRDREGLEELFF. In DNA form, the CDR3 reads TGTGCCAGCAGGGACAGGGAAGGGCTCGAAGAACTGTTTTTT.

In this sample, this clonotype turned up many times. The chain combines TRBV6-5 with TRBJ1-2, with D uncertain. CDR3 size: 13 residues. V dropped 2 bases and J dropped 4 bases, with 8 bases sitting between them. CDR1 is MNHEY and CDR2 is SVGAGI in the germline V gene. DNA for the CDR3: TGTGCCAGCAGTTACCCGGGAGCCTATGGCTACACCTTC. As protein: CASSYPGAYGYTF.

In this sample, this clonotype turned up many times. V usage is TRBV27 and J usage is TRBJ1-5; TRBD1 matches 7 bases. The CDR3 sequence is 15 residues long. The V and J ends lost 5 bases and 4 bases, in that order; junction bases with no gene match: 8. Germline V gene lookup returns CDR1 MNHEY and CDR2 SMNVEV (reference sequence). The CDR3 spells CASSTWDRGNQPQHF. The DNA for the CDR3 is TGTGCCAGCAGTACATGGGACAGAGGGAATCAGCCCCAGCATTTT.